Listed below are T cell receptor beta chains from one sample, sequenced in a study of siplizumab effects on memory and regulatory T cells. Sequencing used immunoSEQ multiplex PCR; TCRdb keeps in-frame clones, though not all of them. This sample has 90,000 to 110,000 clones, with approximately 94% found just once. Sequenced material: CD4+ T cells sorted from blood. The receptors were sampled from a human donor in good health. Each CDR3 is given without its conserved first and last residue. Clone size is shown for a subset of rows, as once, few, many or a class of expanded clone.

clone size: NA; J gene: TRBJ1-5; V gene: TRBV16; CDR3 length: 13; CDR3 protein: ASSSWEKSNQPQH
clone size: NA; J gene: TRBJ2-3; V gene: TRBV15; CDR3 length: 11; CDR3 protein: ATSRASTDTQY
clone size: NA; J gene: TRBJ1-1; V gene: TRBV5-1; CDR3 length: 14; CDR3 protein: ASSLALGQVNTEAF
clone size: NA; J gene: TRBJ2-5; V gene: TRBV15; CDR3 length: 10; CDR3 protein: ATSRDLRTQY
clone size: NA; J gene: TRBJ1-2; V gene: TRBV6-1; CDR3 length: 12; CDR3 protein: ASETGANFYGYT
clone size: NA; J gene: TRBJ1-5; V gene: TRBV6-5; CDR3 length: 13; CDR3 protein: ASSYSWKRGQPQH
clone size: NA; J gene: TRBJ2-1; V gene: TRBV6-1; CDR3 length: 14; CDR3 protein: ASSEVFGGSYNEQF
clone size: few; J gene: TRBJ2-7; V gene: TRBV6-1; CDR3 length: 13; CDR3 protein: ASSELQGTSYEQY
clone size: NA; J gene: TRBJ1-5; V gene: TRBV5-1; CDR3 length: 13; CDR3 protein: ASSLNGALHQPQH
clone size: once; J gene: TRBJ1-1; V gene: TRBV6-1; CDR3 length: 11; CDR3 protein: ASSERELTEAF
clone size: NA; J gene: TRBJ2-1; V gene: TRBV5-4; CDR3 length: 13; CDR3 protein: ASSLVRGNYNEQF
clone size: once; J gene: TRBJ1-4; V gene: TRBV7-5; CDR3 length: 10; CDR3 protein: ARRGFGEKLF
clone size: NA; J gene: TRBJ1-5; V gene: TRBV5-5; CDR3 length: 13; CDR3 protein: ASSLDPHSNQPQH
clone size: NA; J gene: TRBJ1-2; V gene: TRBV10-3; CDR3 length: 10; CDR3 protein: AIQQDPYGYT
clone size: NA; J gene: TRBJ1-2; V gene: TRBV19; CDR3 length: 11; CDR3 protein: ASSIRLNYGYT
clone size: NA; J gene: TRBJ1-6; V gene: TRBV2; CDR3 length: 12; CDR3 protein: ASTGLSYNSPLH
clone size: NA; J gene: TRBJ1-6; V gene: TRBV30; CDR3 length: 11; CDR3 protein: AWSGQGGSPLH
clone size: NA; J gene: TRBJ1-1; V gene: TRBV2; CDR3 length: 12; CDR3 protein: ASSEAGRRTEAF
clone size: NA; J gene: TRBJ2-1; V gene: TRBV13; CDR3 length: 13; CDR3 protein: ASSLVLADRNEQF
clone size: few; J gene: TRBJ1-2; V gene: TRBV10-3; CDR3 length: 9; CDR3 protein: AITGGYGYT
clone size: NA; J gene: TRBJ1-1; V gene: TRBV5-6; CDR3 length: 10; CDR3 protein: ASSGRGLEAF
clone size: NA; J gene: TRBJ1-1; V gene: TRBV27; CDR3 length: 11; CDR3 protein: ASRGRPTGEAF
clone size: once; J gene: TRBJ2-7; V gene: TRBV5-1; CDR3 length: 10; CDR3 protein: ASSYDRNEQY
clone size: NA; J gene: TRBJ1-2; V gene: TRBV6-5; CDR3 length: 13; CDR3 protein: ASSSADRPNYGYT
clone size: NA; J gene: TRBJ1-5; V gene: TRBV19; CDR3 length: 11; CDR3 protein: ASRSGNIQPQH
clone size: NA; J gene: TRBJ1-6; V gene: TRBV7-6; CDR3 length: 12; CDR3 protein: ASSLGLNNSPLH
clone size: NA; J gene: TRBJ2-1; V gene: TRBV7-9; CDR3 length: 13; CDR3 protein: ASDRGQGDYNEQF
clone size: NA; J gene: TRBJ1-1; V gene: TRBV15; CDR3 length: 13; CDR3 protein: ATSRARATRPEAF
clone size: NA; J gene: TRBJ1-5; V gene: TRBV6-1; CDR3 length: 16; CDR3 protein: ASSENRASSYSNQPQH
clone size: once; J gene: TRBJ2-1; V gene: TRBV11-3; CDR3 length: 18; CDR3 protein: ASSLEIGRIVPRSYNEQF
clone size: NA; J gene: TRBJ1-1; V gene: TRBV18; CDR3 length: 11; CDR3 protein: ASSPSMNTEAF
clone size: NA; J gene: TRBJ2-1; V gene: TRBV7-3; CDR3 length: 15; CDR3 protein: ASSLLRTSGSYNEQF
clone size: NA; J gene: TRBJ2-7; V gene: TRBV19; CDR3 length: 11; CDR3 protein: ASSTRGRGEQH
clone size: NA; J gene: TRBJ2-7; V gene: TRBV7-2; CDR3 length: 11; CDR3 protein: ASSWQGYYEQY
clone size: NA; J gene: TRBJ2-3; V gene: TRBV7-2; CDR3 length: 15; CDR3 protein: ASSLGAPAGGQDTQY
clone size: NA; J gene: TRBJ2-7; V gene: TRBV11-2; CDR3 length: 12; CDR3 protein: ASSSTGVTYEQY
clone size: NA; J gene: TRBJ2-6; V gene: TRBV7-9; CDR3 length: 14; CDR3 protein: ASSLTGGSGANVLT
clone size: NA; J gene: TRBJ2-3; V gene: TRBV4-1; CDR3 length: 13; CDR3 protein: ASSQSTALTDTQY
clone size: NA; J gene: TRBJ2-7; V gene: TRBV21-1; CDR3 length: 12; CDR3 protein: ASSKDGSPYEQY
clone size: NA; J gene: TRBJ2-3; V gene: TRBV7-3; CDR3 length: 14; CDR3 protein: ASSPRGTSVTDTQY
clone size: NA; J gene: TRBJ1-2; V gene: TRBV7-2; CDR3 length: 12; CDR3 protein: ASSLAVQSYGYT
clone size: NA; J gene: TRBJ2-1; V gene: TRBV30; CDR3 length: 11; CDR3 protein: AWSVGSGTEQF
clone size: NA; J gene: TRBJ1-1; V gene: TRBV25-1; CDR3 length: 11; CDR3 protein: ASSEYKDTEAF
clone size: NA; J gene: TRBJ2-7; V gene: TRBV6-5; CDR3 length: 12; CDR3 protein: ASSMTGDRGEQY